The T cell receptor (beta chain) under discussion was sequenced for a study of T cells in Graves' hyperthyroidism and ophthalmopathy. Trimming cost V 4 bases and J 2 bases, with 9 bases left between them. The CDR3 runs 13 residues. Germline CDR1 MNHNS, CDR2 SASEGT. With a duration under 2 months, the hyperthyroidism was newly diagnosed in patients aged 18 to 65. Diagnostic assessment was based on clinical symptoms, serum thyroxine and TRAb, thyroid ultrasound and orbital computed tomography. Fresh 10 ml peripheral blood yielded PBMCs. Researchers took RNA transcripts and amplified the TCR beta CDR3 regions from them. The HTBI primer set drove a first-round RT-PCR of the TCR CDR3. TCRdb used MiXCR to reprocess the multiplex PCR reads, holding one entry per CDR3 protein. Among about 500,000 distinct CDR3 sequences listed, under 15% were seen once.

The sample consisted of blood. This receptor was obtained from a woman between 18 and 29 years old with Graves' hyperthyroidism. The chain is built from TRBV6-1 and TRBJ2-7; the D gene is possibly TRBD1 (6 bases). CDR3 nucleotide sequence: TGTGCCAGCAGTGGGGGGCAAACCTACGAGCAGTACTTC. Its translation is CASSGGQTYEQYF.